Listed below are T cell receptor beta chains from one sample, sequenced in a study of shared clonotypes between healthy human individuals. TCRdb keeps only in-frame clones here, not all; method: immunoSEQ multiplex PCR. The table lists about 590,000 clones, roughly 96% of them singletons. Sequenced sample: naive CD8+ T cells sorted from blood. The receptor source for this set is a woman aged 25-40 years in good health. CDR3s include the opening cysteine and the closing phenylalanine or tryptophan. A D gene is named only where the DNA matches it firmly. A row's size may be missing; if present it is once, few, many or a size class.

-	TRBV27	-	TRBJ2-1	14	TGTGCCAGCGCCCTACGGGATTTCTACAATGAGCAGTTCTTC	CASALRDFYNEQFF
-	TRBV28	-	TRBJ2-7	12	TGTGCCAGCAGCGATACAGGGAACGAGCAGTACTTC	CASSDTGNEQYF
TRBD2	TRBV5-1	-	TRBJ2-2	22	TGCGCCAGCAGCTTGCCCTTCACTAGCGGGAGGGCCCCCAGAGCGAACACCGGGGAGCTGTTTTTT	CASSLPFTSGRAPRANTGELFF
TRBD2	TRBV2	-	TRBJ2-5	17	TGTGCCAGCAGCGGGGGACTAGCGGGAGGGTTTGAGGAGACCCAGTACTTC	CASSGGLAGGFEETQYF
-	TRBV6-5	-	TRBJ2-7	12	TGTGCCAGTTTTGCTACAGGGAGCGAGCAGTACTTC	CASFATGSEQYF
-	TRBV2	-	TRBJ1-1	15	TGTGCCAGCAGTGCCTGGGGGGGGCCTAGCACTGAAGCTTTCTTT	CASSAWGGPSTEAFF
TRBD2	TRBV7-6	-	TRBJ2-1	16	TGTGCCAGCAGCTTAGACGGACTAGCGGGAGTAAATGAGCAGTTCTTC	CASSLDGLAGVNEQFF
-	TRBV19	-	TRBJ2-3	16	TGTGCCAGTAGTATATACACTAGCACCAGCACAGATACGCAGTATTTT	CASSIYTSTSTDTQYF
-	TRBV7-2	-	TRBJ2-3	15	TGTGCCAGCAGCCCGGAGGAGGGTTACACAGATACGCAGTATTTT	CASSPEEGYTDTQYF
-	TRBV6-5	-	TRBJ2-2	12	TGTGCCAGCCGGGCCCCCACCGGGGAGCTGTTTTTT	CASRAPTGELFF
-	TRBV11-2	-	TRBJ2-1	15	TGTGCCAGCAGCGCCAGGGCCCTAGGTTACAATGAGCAGTTCTTC	CASSARALGYNEQFF
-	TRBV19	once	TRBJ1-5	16	TGTGCCAGTAGTATGGTCGGGACGGCGTTGGTTCAGCCCCAGCATTTT	CASSMVGTALVQPQHF
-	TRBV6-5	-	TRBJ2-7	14	TGTGCCAGCAGTTACTTCCCCAGGGCAGACGAGCAGTACTTC	CASSYFPRADEQYF
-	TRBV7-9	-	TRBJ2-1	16	TGTGCCAGCAGCCAAGATGGTTCAGGGGGGTACAATGAGCTGTTCTTC	CASSQDGSGGYNELFF
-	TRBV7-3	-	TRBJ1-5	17	TGTGCCAGCAGCTTAATGGTCCCGGCAGGGAGCAATCAGCCCCAGCATTTT	CASSLMVPAGSNQPQHF
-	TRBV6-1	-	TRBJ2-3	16	TGTGCCAGCAGTGAGGTCCTAGCGCCGCTCACAGATACGCAGTATTTT	CASSEVLAPLTDTQYF
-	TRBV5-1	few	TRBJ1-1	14	TGCGCCAGCAGCTTGAGCAGGGGAGAGTCTGAAGCTTTCTTT	CASSLSRGESEAFF
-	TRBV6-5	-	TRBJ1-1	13	TGTGCCAGCAGTTTGGGGGGAGGGACTGAAGCTTTCTTT	CASSLGGGTEAFF
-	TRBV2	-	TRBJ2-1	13	TGTGCCAGCAGTGCGGCTAGACACAATGAGCAGTTCTTC	CASSAARHNEQFF
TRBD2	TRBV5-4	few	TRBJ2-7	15	TGTGCCAGCAGCTTGGGGGGACTAGCGGGTTACGAGCAGTACTTC	CASSLGGLAGYEQYF
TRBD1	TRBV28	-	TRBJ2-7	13	TGTGCCAGCAGGGATCCACAGGGGTCCGAGCAGTACTTC	CASRDPQGSEQYF
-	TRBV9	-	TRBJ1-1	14	TGTGCCAGCAGCCCCGGACACCCGAACACTGAAGCTTTCTTT	CASSPGHPNTEAFF
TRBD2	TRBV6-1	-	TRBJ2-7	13	TGTGCCAGCAGTGCTAGCGGGACGTACGAGCAGTACTTC	CASSASGTYEQYF
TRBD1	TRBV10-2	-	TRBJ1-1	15	TGCGCCAGCAGTGATCAAGGGACAGGGAAACCTGAAGCTTTCTTT	CASSDQGTGKPEAFF
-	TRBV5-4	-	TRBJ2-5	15	TGTGCCAGCAGCGGAACTAGCCCCGACGCGGAGACCCAGTACTTC	CASSGTSPDAETQYF
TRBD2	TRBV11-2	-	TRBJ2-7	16	TGTGCCAGCAGCTTAGGGAGACTAGCGGGTGGGTACGAGCAGTACTTC	CASSLGRLAGGYEQYF
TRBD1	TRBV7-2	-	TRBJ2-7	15	TGTGCCAGCAGCTGGGCCGGGACAGGTTCCTACGAGCAGTACTTC	CASSWAGTGSYEQYF
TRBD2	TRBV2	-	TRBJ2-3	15	TGTGCCATACGGACTAGCGGAGGGAGCACAGATACGCAGTATTTT	CAIRTSGGSTDTQYF
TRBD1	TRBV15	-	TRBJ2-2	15	TGTGCCACCAGTCCGGACAGGGGTGGCACCGGGGAGCTGTTTTTT	CATSPDRGGTGELFF
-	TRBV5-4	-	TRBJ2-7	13	TGTGCCAGCAGCCCCGAGGGTAAGAGCGAGCAGTACTTC	CASSPEGKSEQYF
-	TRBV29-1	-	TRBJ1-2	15	TGCAGCGTTGAGGACCGACTGTATACCTCAAATGGCTACACCTTC	CSVEDRLYTSNGYTF
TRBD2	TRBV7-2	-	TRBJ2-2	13	TGTGCCACACTAGCGGTGCACACCGGGGAGCTGTTTTTT	CATLAVHTGELFF
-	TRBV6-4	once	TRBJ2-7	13	TGTGCCAGCAGTGGGCAGGCGGGTTACGAGCAGTACTTC	CASSGQAGYEQYF
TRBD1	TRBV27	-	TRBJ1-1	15	TGTGCCAGCAGTGGGTCGGGACAGGGGGCTGCTGAAGCTTTCTTT	CASSGSGQGAAEAFF
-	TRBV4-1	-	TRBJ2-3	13	TGCGCCAGCAGCCAAGATTCTAGAGATACGCAGTATTTT	CASSQDSRDTQYF
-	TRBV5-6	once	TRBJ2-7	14	TGTGCCAGCAGCTCTAGTTACAGCTCCTACGAGCAGTACTTC	CASSSSYSSYEQYF
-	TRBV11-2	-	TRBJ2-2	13	TGTGCCAGCAGCTTAGATTACACCGGGGAGCTGTTTTTT	CASSLDYTGELFF
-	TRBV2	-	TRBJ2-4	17	TGTGCCAGCCCCGAGACCCGCCAGGGACTAGCCAAAAACATTCAGTACTTC	CASPETRQGLAKNIQYF
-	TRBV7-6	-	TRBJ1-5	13	TGTGCCAGCAGCTTTGGAGGCAATCAGCCCCAGCATTTT	CASSFGGNQPQHF
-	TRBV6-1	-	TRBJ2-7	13	TGTGCCAGCAGTCCCCGGACTTCCTACGAGCAGTACTTC	CASSPRTSYEQYF
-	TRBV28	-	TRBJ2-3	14	TGTGCCAGCAGTTTACTGCGGTCCGGGAACCTTCCGTATTTT	CASSLLRSGNLPYF
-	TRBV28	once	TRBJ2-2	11	TGTGCCAGCAGTTTCACCGGGGAGCTGTTTTTT	CASSFTGELFF
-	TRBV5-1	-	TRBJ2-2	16	TGCGCCAGCAGCTTGGAAGGACCGAGGGGCACCGGGGAGCTGTTTTTT	CASSLEGPRGTGELFF
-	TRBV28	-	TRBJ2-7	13	TGTGCCAGCAGTTTATTTGGTGACCACGAGCAGTACTTC	CASSLFGDHEQYF
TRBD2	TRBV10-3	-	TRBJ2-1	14	TGTGCCATCAGTTCTAGCGGGGGAGGGAATGAGCAGTTCTTC	CAISSSGGGNEQFF
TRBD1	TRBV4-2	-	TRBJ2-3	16	TGTGCCAGCAGCTTAGGACAGGGGATGAGCACAGATACGCAGTATTTT	CASSLGQGMSTDTQYF
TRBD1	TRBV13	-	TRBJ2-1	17	TGTGCCAGCAGGCCCCCAACAGGGGGGACAGCCTACAATGAGCAGTTCTTC	CASRPPTGGTAYNEQFF